This note documents a single T cell receptor beta chain sequence. The data originate from a study of T cell changes during pregnancy in multiple sclerosis. Clones were sequenced by immunoSEQ multiplex PCR, and TCRdb holds only the in-frame ones, with some missing. The table shows fewer than 55,000 clones, with about 92% occurring only once. V shed 0 bases and J 6 bases; nucleotides not matched to a gene: 7. This CDR3 comprises 17 residues. Germline loops: CDR1 LGHNA, CDR2 YNFKEQ. Material: peripheral blood. The chain employs TRBV4-2 and TRBJ2-5; 13 nucleotides match TRBD2. The origin of this receptor is a female donor with multiple sclerosis, enrolled in a pregnancy study. The CDR3 reads CASSQDRTSGSLKTQYF. The CDR3, as DNA: TGTGCCAGCAGCCAAGATAGGACTAGCGGGAGCTTAAAGACCCAGTACTTC.